Each of the 16 T cell receptor beta chains below was sequenced from the same sample in a study of early T cells in non-severe SARS-CoV-2 infection. TCRdb processed the 5' RACE reads anew with MiXCR; each CDR3 protein has one entry. In the table there are tens of thousands of distinct CDR3 sequences, about a tenth of which are singletons. The specimen was whole blood. The receptors were sampled from an adult who was a healthcare worker with PCR-confirmed SARS-CoV-2 infection or an uninfected control (not recorded which).

The chain carries TRBV7-6 and TRBJ1-4; D unclear. Trimming took off 5 bases at V and 0 bases at J, with 7 bases between the two ends. CDR1 SGHVS and CDR2 FNYEAQ come from the germline V gene. CDR3 length: 14 residues. This CDR3 reads CASSPRATNEKLFF. In DNA form, the CDR3 reads TGTGCCAGCAGCCCACGTGCAACTAATGAAAAACTGTTTTTT.

CDR3 residues: CASSPTGENYGYTF. In nucleotides, the CDR3 is TGTGCCAGCAGCCCGACCGGGGAAAACTATGGCTACACCTTC. The chain recombines TRBV4-2 with TRBJ1-2; D unclear. The CDR3 has 14 residues. Germline V gene data show CDR1 as LGHNA and CDR2 as YNFKEQ. With 4 bases removed from V and 2 bases from J, the gap between germline ends came to 11 bases.

This clonotype came up a few times. The CDR3 nucleotides read TGTGCCAGCAGCCAACGGGAACTCATCTCCTACAATGAGCAGTTCTTC. Translation: CASSQRELISYNEQFF. J is TRBJ2-1 and V is TRBV7-8, with a possible D match to TRBD2 (5 bases). There are 16 residues in the CDR3. Trimming left V 5 bases short and J 0 bases short, with 14 bases between. The germline V gene encodes CDR1 SGHVS and CDR2 FQNEAQ.

This chain connects TRBV4-1 to TRBJ1-1, with a possible D match to TRBD1 (6 bases). This CDR3 is built from 14 residues. Between the trimmed V and J ends, which lost 2 bases and 5 bases, there was a span of 12 bases. Germline assignment: CDR1 MGHRA and CDR2 YSYEKL. The CDR3 protein is CASSQHPRGTEAFF. As DNA, the CDR3 is TGCGCCAGCAGCCAACACCCCAGGGGTACTGAAGCTTTCTTT.

In its sample, this clonotype was seen a few times. The CDR3 DNA sequence: TGTGCCAGCAGCCAAGAACTAGCGACGGGCGAGCAGTACTTC. Translated: CASSQELATGEQYF. J is TRBJ2-7 and V is TRBV14; 7 nucleotides agree with TRBD2. The junction had 5 bases not matched to a gene; V was cut back by 0 bases and J by 6 bases. The CDR3 spans 14 residues. The germline gives CDR1 SGHDN, CDR2 FVKESK.

V and J are TRBV6-4 and TRBJ1-6; no firm D call. Per germline, CDR1 MRHNA and CDR2 SNTAGT. Trimming took off 0 bases at V and 10 bases at J, with 7 bases between the two ends. This CDR3 region has 13 residues. CDR3 amino acids: CASSDSRNSPLHF. The CDR3 bases are TGTGCCAGCAGTGACTCCAGAAACTCACCCCTCCACTTT.

Ten or more counts support this clonotype. This chain links TRBV6-6 with TRBJ1-4; tentatively, D is TRBD1 (5 bases). V dropped 6 bases and J dropped 7 bases, with 12 bases sitting between them. This CDR3 is 13 amino acids long. The V gene's germline CDR1 is MNHNY and CDR2 SVGAGI (reference sequence). CDR3 protein: CASSHPQGEKLFF. As DNA, the CDR3 is TGTGCCAGCAGCCACCCCCAGGGTGAAAAACTGTTTTTT.

This clonotype was seen more than once but under ten times. The chain's CDR3 is CSARPRLAGVLSYEQYF. CDR3 nucleotides: TGCAGTGCTAGACCCCGACTAGCGGGGGTTCTCTCCTACGAGCAGTACTTC. The rearrangement links TRBV20-1 to TRBJ2-7, with TRBD2 matching 12 bases. V was clipped by 2 bases and J by 0 bases; unmatched bases: 8. The germline V gene encodes CDR1 DFQATT and CDR2 SNEGSKA (reference sequence). This CDR3 is 17 amino acids long.

This clonotype was observed a handful of times. The V call is TRBV5-1, the J call TRBJ2-2; 9 bases align to TRBD1. The CDR3 is 14 amino acids. Germline-derived CDR1 and CDR2 are SGHRS and YFSETQ. V was clipped by 4 bases and J by 8 bases; unmatched bases: 6. CDR3 residues: CASSPRTGVGELFF. CDR3 nucleotides: TGCGCCAGCAGCCCCAGGACAGGGGTTGGGGAGCTGTTTTTT. The complete variable domain, with remaining parts taken from reference TRBV5-1 and TRBJ2-2, reads KAGVTQTPRYLIKTRGQQVTLSCSPISGHRSVSWYQQTPGQGLQFLFEYFSETQRNKGNFPGRFSGRQFSNSRSEMNVSTLELGDSALYLCASSPRTGVGELFFGEGSRLTVL.

This clonotype came up a few times. The J gene is TRBJ2-1, the V gene TRBV27; D call uncertain. This CDR3 spans 13 amino acids. Per the germline V gene, CDR1 is MNHEY and CDR2 is SMNVEV (reference sequence). The V end lost 3 bases, the J end lost 9 bases, and 12 bases lay between the germline ends. The chain's CDR3 is CASSFGDRGEQFF. The CDR3, as DNA: TGTGCCAGCAGTTTCGGAGATCGCGGTGAGCAGTTCTTC.

Many counts were recorded for this clonotype. The rearrangement joins TRBV10-1 to TRBJ2-5; 7 positions match TRBD1. The trim removed 8 bases at V and 6 bases at J, leaving 12 bases unmatched. Per germline, CDR1 WNHNN and CDR2 SYGVQD (reference sequence). The CDR3 has 14 residues. The CDR3 loop reads CASLQGSPEKTQYF. The DNA for the CDR3 is TGCGCCAGCCTACAGGGGTCCCCTGAGAAGACCCAGTACTTC.

This chain uses TRBV6-1 with TRBJ2-3, with TRBD2 matching 11 bases. The CDR3 covers 15 residues. Germline trimming cut 5 bases from V and 3 bases from J; bases unmatched to any gene: 4. Per the germline V gene, CDR1 is MNHNS and CDR2 is SASEGT. The CDR3 DNA is TGTGCCAGCAGTTTCCGACTAGCGGGGACAGATACGCAGTATTTT. It translates to CASSFRLAGTDTQYF.

This clonotype has at least ten counts. This chain links TRBV30 with TRBJ2-7; unclear D gene. Germline assignment: CDR1 GTSNPN and CDR2 SVGIG (reference sequence). V gave up 5 bases and J gave up 6 bases, with 20 bases separating them. The CDR3 totals 14 residues. The CDR3 protein is CAWGSWAPFGEQYF. The CDR3 DNA follows: TGTGCCTGGGGTTCGTGGGCCCCATTTGGCGAGCAGTACTTC.

This clonotype was detected only a few times. The V and J genes are TRBV7-9 and TRBJ2-7, with a weak D call TRBD1 (5 bases). This CDR3 is built from 12 residues. The V end was cut by 6 bases, the J end by 3 bases, with 9 bases between. The germline CDR1 and CDR2 sequences are SEHNR and FQNEAQ (reference sequence). Here the CDR3 DNA reads TGTGCCAGCAGGGCAGACAGCTACGAGCAGTACTTC. It codes for CASRADSYEQYF.

This clonotype was observed at least ten times. The chain employs TRBV13 and TRBJ1-2, with 10 nucleotides matching TRBD1. The CDR3 covers 15 residues. Germline CDR1 PRHDT, CDR2 FYEKMQ (reference sequence). The J segment lost 1 base and the V segment lost 5 bases, leaving 4 bases of the junction unmatched. CDR3 residues: CASSPDRGGNYGYTF. Here the CDR3 DNA reads TGTGCCAGCAGCCCGGACAGGGGGGGTAACTATGGCTACACCTTC.

In its sample, this clonotype was seen many times. This chain uses TRBV29-1 with TRBJ2-7; D ambiguous. The germline V gene has CDR1 SQVTM and CDR2 ANQGSEA. V was pared by 2 bases and J by 6 bases, with 8 bases between. The CDR3 is 11 amino acids. The CDR3 region is CSVEKGGEQYF. For the CDR3, the DNA is TGCAGCGTTGAAAAGGGCGGCGAGCAGTACTTC.